What follows are 21 T cell receptor beta chains derived from one specimen sequenced in a study of regulatory T cells in long-lasting Graves disease. Through Arm-PCR of CDR3 regions and iRepertoire HTBI primers, TCR beta libraries were built. TCRdb independently ran MiXCR on the multiplex PCR reads; one entry per CDR3 protein. The sample consists of 700,000 or so distinct CDR3 sequences, approximately 29% of them appearing once. Time point: persistent/refractory GD, antithyroid drugs over 5 years with positive TRAb. Isolated PBMC RNA provided the starting material for the TCR library. The source was peripheral blood mononuclear cells (PBMCs), collected when the disease was refractory, from a patient treated with antithyroid drugs. All receptors come from a female donor with Graves disease.

The chain uses TRBV2 and TRBJ1-5; 8 bases agree with TRBD1. The CDR3 is 16 amino acids. J lost 6 bases, V lost 4 bases, and 11 bases had no gene match. CDR1 and CDR2 (germline): SNHLY, FYNNEI. The CDR3 region is CASSVEGQGAGQPQHF. The CDR3, as DNA: TGTGCCAGCAGTGTAGAAGGGCAGGGGGCAGGTCAGCCCCAGCATTTT.

The CDR3 nucleotides read TGTGCCAGCAGCCCTCTTCACAGGGGCGGAAACACCATATATTTT. Encoded protein: CASSPLHRGGNTIYF. This chain joins TRBV3-1 and TRBJ1-3; 7 nucleotides match TRBD1. CDR1 is LGHDT and CDR2 is YNNKEL in the germline V gene (reference sequence). With V trimmed by 4 bases and J by 4 bases, 7 bases remained unmatched. This CDR3 region has 15 residues.

This clonotype was observed many times. This rearrangement joins TRBV3-1 to TRBJ2-7; 7 bases fit TRBD1. The CDR3 is 16 residues long. Germline-derived CDR1 and CDR2 are LGHDT and YNNKEL (reference sequence). The trim removed 2 bases at V and 0 bases at J, leaving 7 bases unmatched. CDR3 in DNA: TGTGCCAGCAGCCAACACCGAGGGACAGTCTCCTACGAGCAGTACTTC. This sequence encodes CASSQHRGTVSYEQYF.

The V and J genes are TRBV6-1 and TRBJ2-4; TRBD1 aligns across 10 bases. V was clipped by 5 bases and J by 6 bases; unmatched bases: 7. CDR1 is MNHNS and CDR2 is SASEGT in the germline V gene. This CDR3 spans 15 amino acids. The CDR3 region is CASSRQGARGNIQYF. The CDR3 coding sequence is TGTGCCAGCAGTCGACAGGGGGCGCGAGGAAACATTCAGTACTTC.

This clonotype was counted ten times or more. The chain joins TRBV9 to TRBJ1-2; possibly TRBD1 for D (6 bases). Germline loops: CDR1 SGDLS, CDR2 YYNGEE. CDR3 length: 13 amino acids. The V end lost 4 bases, the J end lost 0 bases, and 7 bases lay between the germline ends. CDR3 residues: CASSTGTNYGYTF. The DNA for the CDR3 is TGTGCCAGCAGCACAGGGACTAACTATGGCTACACCTTC.

This clonotype appeared many times. This chain joins TRBV28 and TRBJ1-1; 7 bases map to TRBD1. J was trimmed by 5 bases and V by 8 bases; bases with no gene match: 8. There are 13 residues in the CDR3. CDR1 and CDR2 from the germline V gene are MDHEN and SYDVKM. CDR3 sequence (DNA): TGTGCCAGCCCTGGGAGGGGGCGGACTGAAGCTTTCTTT. Residues: CASPGRGRTEAFF.

The gene calls are TRBV7-2 and TRBJ1-6; tentative D call: TRBD1 (5 bases). From germline, CDR1 is SGHTA and CDR2 FQGNSA. The V gene lost 5 bases and the J gene lost 8 bases, with 13 bases spanning the gap. CDR3 length: 14 residues. The CDR3 DNA is TGTGCCAGCAGCCACATCAGGGACTATTCACCCCTCCACTTT. This codes for CASSHIRDYSPLHF.

In the case of this clonotype: At one end, the junction sequence differs from germline, possibly due to a read error. The chain carries TRBV6-1 and TRBJ2-7, with 8 bases aligning to TRBD1. This CDR3 has 15 residues. Per the germline V gene, CDR1 is MNHNS and CDR2 is SASEGT. CDR3 amino acids: CASRPRTGNTEIVGF. The CDR3 nucleotides are TGTGCCAGCAGACCGAGGACAGGGAACACCGAGATCGTGGGGTTC.

This clonotype was counted only a few times. The chain links TRBV6-2 or TRBV6-3 to TRBJ1-1; no firm D call. This CDR3 has 15 amino acids. V was clipped by 1 base and J by 2 bases, with 11 bases between them. Germline values: CDR1 MNHEY, CDR2 SVGEGT. In DNA form, the CDR3 reads TGTGCCAGCAGTTACTTTCCCGGAGGTAACACTGAAGCTTTCTTT. Its translation: CASSYFPGGNTEAFF.

This clonotype was counted ten times or more. V and J are TRBV28 and TRBJ1-4; D remains unclear. Deletions cut 4 bases from V and 8 bases from J, with 17 bases between. Germline CDR1 reads MDHEN; CDR2 reads SYDVKM. There are 15 residues in the CDR3. The CDR3 sequence: CASSSGRRPAEKLFF. Here the CDR3 DNA reads TGTGCCAGCAGTTCAGGAAGGAGGCCGGCAGAAAAACTGTTTTTT.

The rearrangement links TRBV18 to TRBJ2-3, with 10 bases lining up with TRBD1. The trim removed 3 bases at V and 1 base at J, leaving 4 bases unmatched. The CDR3 length is 16 residues. Looked up from germline, CDR1 is KGHSH and CDR2 is LQKENI. In DNA, the CDR3 is TGTGCCAGCTCACCCTTCGGGACAGGGGGCACAGATACGCAGTATTTT. It encodes CASSPFGTGGTDTQYF.

This sequence joins TRBV6-2 or TRBV6-3 and TRBJ2-4; possible D gene TRBD1, 7 bases. Germline assignment: CDR1 MNHEY and CDR2 SVGEGT. The length of the CDR3 is 18 residues. V was shortened by 5 bases and J by 7 bases, with 27 bases between the two germline ends. For the CDR3, the DNA is TGTGCCAGCAGTGAAGTCGGGGGCGGAGGGGGCGCGGAGAACATTCAGTACTTC. This translates into CASSEVGGGGGAENIQYF.

The table lists this clonotype with many counts. The chain is built from TRBV28 and TRBJ1-2, with TRBD1 as a possible D gene (5 bases). The CDR3 consists of 14 residues. Germline V gene data show CDR1 as MDHEN and CDR2 as SYDVKM. The ends were cut back, 6 bases at V and 3 bases at J, with 14 bases in the middle. As DNA, the CDR3 is TGTGCCAGCAGACCCGACAGCCCCTACTATGGCTACACCTTC. Residues: CASRPDSPYYGYTF.

This clonotype was counted many times. One end of the junction is discordant with germline, which a read error may explain. The chain joins TRBV12-3 or TRBV12-4 to TRBJ1-5; no reliable D call. This CDR3 is built from 12 residues. CDR3 nucleotide sequence: TGTGCCAGCAGCCCTTCCCACCGGTTCGTATCTTTT. This encodes CASSPSHRFVSF.

This clonotype has just a few counts. V is TRBV6-2 or TRBV6-3 and J is TRBJ1-5; 8 positions match TRBD1. The ends lost 7 bases at V and 3 bases at J; junction bases unmatched: 5. Germline V gene lookup returns CDR1 MNHEY and CDR2 SVGEGT. The CDR3 has 14 amino acids. The CDR3 here is CASIRDRFNQPQHF. The CDR3, as DNA: TGTGCCAGCATTAGGGACAGGTTCAATCAGCCCCAGCATTTT.

J is TRBJ2-1 and V is TRBV5-4, with D tentatively TRBD1 (6 bases). Germline V lookup: CDR1 SGHNT, CDR2 YYREEE (reference sequence). V was clipped by 3 bases and J by 6 bases, with 13 bases between them. The CDR3 runs 14 residues. DNA for the CDR3: TGTGCCAGCAGCTCCCGCAGGGGCAGCAATGAGCAGTTCTTC. Encoded protein: CASSSRRGSNEQFF. Full variable domain (remainder filled in from reference TRBV5-4 and TRBJ2-1): ETGVTQSPTHLIKTRGQQVTLRCSSQSGHNTVSWYQQALGQGPQFIFQYYREEENGRGNFPPRFSGLQFPNYSSELNVNALELDDSALYLCASSSRRGSNEQFFGPGTRLTVL.

For this clonotype: A junction boundary mismatches the germline segment, possibly from a read error. V is TRBV2 and J is TRBJ2-2, with no clear D. Germline CDR1 and CDR2: SNHLY and FYNNEI. The CDR3 has 12 residues. The CDR3 nucleotides are TGTGCCGGCAGCCCAGACACCGGGGAGCTGTTTTTT. It translates to CAGSPDTGELFF.

The chain combines TRBV10-3 with TRBJ2-7; 9 bases map to TRBD1. This CDR3 contains 16 residues. The germline CDR1 and CDR2 sequences are ENHRY and SYGVKD. V shed 3 bases, J shed 1 base, and the junction held 7 bases outside the gene matches. CDR3 DNA: TGTGCCATCAGTGAACCCGGGACAGGGTCATCCTACGAGCAGTACTTC. This codes for CAISEPGTGSSYEQYF.

As for this clonotype: A read error is possible here, since a much larger clone lies one base away. This chain uses TRBV7-3 with TRBJ2-5; no clear D. Between the trimmed V and J ends, which lost 1 base and 2 bases, there was a span of 5 bases. Germline V gene data show CDR1 as SGHTA and CDR2 as FQGTGA. This CDR3 region has 13 residues. CDR3 in amino acids: CASSLIQQETQYF. CDR3 nucleotide sequence: TGTGCCAGCAGCTTAATCCAACAAGAGACCCAGTACTTC.

This clonotype was seen once. The rearrangement joins TRBV19 to TRBJ1-5; 9 bases fit TRBD1. Germline V gives CDR1 LNHDA, CDR2 SQIVND (reference sequence). The CDR3 totals 18 residues. Trimming at V came to 5 bases and at J to 2 bases, leaving 13 bases not matched to a gene. The CDR3 DNA sequence: TGTGCCAGTAGTTCGGGGGAACAGGGGGCGAGGGGCAATCAGCCCCAGCATTTT. Protein product: CASSSGEQGARGNQPQHF.

In its sample, this clonotype was seen a few times. The V gene is TRBV12-3 or TRBV12-4, the J gene TRBJ2-2; D is possibly TRBD1 (6 bases). This CDR3 is 16 amino acids long. V lost 3 bases and J 1 base, leaving 12 bases between the germline ends. CDR3 in DNA: TGTGCCAGCAGTTTCGGTGACAGGAGGAACACCGGGGAGCTGTTTTTT. Its protein product is CASSFGDRRNTGELFF.